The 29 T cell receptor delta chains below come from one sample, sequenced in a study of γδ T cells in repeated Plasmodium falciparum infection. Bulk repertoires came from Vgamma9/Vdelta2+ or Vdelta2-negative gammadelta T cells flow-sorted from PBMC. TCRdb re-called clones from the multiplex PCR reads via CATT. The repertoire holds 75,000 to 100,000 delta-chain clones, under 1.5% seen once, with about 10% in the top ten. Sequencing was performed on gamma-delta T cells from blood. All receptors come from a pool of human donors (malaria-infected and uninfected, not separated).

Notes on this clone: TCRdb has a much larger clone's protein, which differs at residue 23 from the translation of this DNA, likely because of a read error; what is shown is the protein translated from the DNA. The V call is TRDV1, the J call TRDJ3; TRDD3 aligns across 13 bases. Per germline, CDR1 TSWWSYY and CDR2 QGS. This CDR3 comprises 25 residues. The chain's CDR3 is CALGELASYGYWGIRVSWDTRQVFF. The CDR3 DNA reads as TGTGCTCTTGGGGAATTGGCTTCCTACGGTTACTGGGGGATACGCGTCTCCTGGGACACCCGACAGGTGTTTTTC.

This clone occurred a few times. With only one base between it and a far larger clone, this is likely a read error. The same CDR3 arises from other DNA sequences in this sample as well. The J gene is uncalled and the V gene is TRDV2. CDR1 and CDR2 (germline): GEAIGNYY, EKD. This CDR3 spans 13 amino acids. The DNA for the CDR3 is TGTGCCTGTGACACTCGGTACACCGATAAACTCATCTTC. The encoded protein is CACDTRYTDKLIF.

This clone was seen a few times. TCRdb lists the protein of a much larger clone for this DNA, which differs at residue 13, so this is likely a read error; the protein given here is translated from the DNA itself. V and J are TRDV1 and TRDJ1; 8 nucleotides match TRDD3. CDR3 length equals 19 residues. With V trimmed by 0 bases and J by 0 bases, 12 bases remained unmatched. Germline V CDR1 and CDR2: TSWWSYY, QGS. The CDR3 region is CALGELLPLGDVHTDKLIF. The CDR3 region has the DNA TGTGCTCTTGGGGAACTCCTACCTCTGGGGGACGTGCACACCGATAAACTCATCTTT.

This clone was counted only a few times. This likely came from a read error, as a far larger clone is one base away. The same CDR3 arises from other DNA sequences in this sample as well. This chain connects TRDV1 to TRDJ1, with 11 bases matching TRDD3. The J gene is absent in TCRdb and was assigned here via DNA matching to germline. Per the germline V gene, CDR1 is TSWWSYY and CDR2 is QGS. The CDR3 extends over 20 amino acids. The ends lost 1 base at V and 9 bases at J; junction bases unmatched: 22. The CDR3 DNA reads TGTGCTCTTGGGGAACCTTCCCAACCTCCCCTGGGGGATACCGGGGCGGAACTCATCTTT. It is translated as CALGEPSQPPLGDTGAELIF.

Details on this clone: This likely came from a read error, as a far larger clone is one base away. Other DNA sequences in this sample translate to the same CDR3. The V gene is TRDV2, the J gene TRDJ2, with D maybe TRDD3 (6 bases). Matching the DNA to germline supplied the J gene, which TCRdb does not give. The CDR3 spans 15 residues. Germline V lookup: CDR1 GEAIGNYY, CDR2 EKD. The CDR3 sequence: CACDTGDALTAQLFF. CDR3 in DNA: TGTGCCTGCGACACCGGGGATGCTTTGACAGCACAACTCTTCTTT.

CDR3 DNA: TGTGCTCTTGGTTGCAGGGCCCTACTGGGGGAGATCGATAAACTCATCTTT. It codes for CALGCRALLGEIDKLIF. V and J are TRDV1 and TRDJ1, with 9 positions matching TRDD3. V shed 6 bases, J shed 4 bases, and the junction held 15 bases outside the gene matches. CDR3 length equals 17 residues. Germline V CDR1 and CDR2: TSWWSYY, QGS.

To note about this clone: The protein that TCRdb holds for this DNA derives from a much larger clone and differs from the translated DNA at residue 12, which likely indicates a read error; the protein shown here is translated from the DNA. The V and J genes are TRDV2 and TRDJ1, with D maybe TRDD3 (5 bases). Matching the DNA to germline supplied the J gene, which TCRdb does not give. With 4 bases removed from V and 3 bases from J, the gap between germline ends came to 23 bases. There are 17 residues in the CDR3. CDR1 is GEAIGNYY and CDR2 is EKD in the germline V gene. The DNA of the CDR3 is TGTGCCTGTGATCGCCTTGGGGTGGGGTGGGACGCCGATAAACTCATCTTT. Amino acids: CACDRLGVGWDADKLIF.

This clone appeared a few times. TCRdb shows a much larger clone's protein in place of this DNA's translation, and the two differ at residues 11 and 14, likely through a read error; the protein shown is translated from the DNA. CDR3 residues: CALGERALLGETVPSWDTRQMFF. The CDR3 coding sequence is TGTGCTCTTGGGGAAAGAGCACTACTGGGGGAAACAGTACCCTCCTGGGACACCCGACAGATGTTTTTC. The gene calls are TRDV1 and TRDJ3, with 9 nucleotides matching TRDD3. Trimming removed 2 bases from V and 0 bases from J; junction bases left unmatched: 17. This CDR3 region has 23 residues. CDR1 TSWWSYY and CDR2 QGS come from the germline V gene.

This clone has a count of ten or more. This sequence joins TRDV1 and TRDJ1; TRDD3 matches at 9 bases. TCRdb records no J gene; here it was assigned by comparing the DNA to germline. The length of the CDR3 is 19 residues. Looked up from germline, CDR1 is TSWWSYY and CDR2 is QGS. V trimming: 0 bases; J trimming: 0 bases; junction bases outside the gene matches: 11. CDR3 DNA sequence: TGTGCTCTTGGGGAACTAGTAGCCTACTGGGGGACTTACACCGATAAACTCATCTTT. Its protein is CALGELVAYWGTYTDKLIF.

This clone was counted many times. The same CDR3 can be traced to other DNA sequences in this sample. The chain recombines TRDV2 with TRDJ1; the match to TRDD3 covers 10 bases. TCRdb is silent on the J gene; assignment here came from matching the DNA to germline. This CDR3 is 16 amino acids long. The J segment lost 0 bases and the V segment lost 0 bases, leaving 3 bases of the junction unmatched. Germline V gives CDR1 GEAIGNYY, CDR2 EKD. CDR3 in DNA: TGTGCCTGTGACACCCTACTGGGGGATGACACCGATAAACTCATCTTT. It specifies CACDTLLGDDTDKLIF.

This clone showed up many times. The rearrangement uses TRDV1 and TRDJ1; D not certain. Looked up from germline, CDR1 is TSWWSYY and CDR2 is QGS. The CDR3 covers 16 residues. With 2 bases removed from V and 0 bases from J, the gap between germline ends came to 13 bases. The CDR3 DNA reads TGTGCTCTTGGGGAAATCCCTGGTTGGTACACCGATAAACTCATCTTT. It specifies CALGEIPGWYTDKLIF.

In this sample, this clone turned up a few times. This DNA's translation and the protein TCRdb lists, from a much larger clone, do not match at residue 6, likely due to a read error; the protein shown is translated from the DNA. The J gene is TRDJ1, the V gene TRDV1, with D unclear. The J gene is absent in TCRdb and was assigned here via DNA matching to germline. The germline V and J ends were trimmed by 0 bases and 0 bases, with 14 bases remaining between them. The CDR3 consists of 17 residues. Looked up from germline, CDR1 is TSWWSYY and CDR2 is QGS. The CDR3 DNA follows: TGTGCTCTTGGGGAACTCAAGGGAGCCCAGTACACCGATAAACTCATCTTT. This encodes CALGELKGAQYTDKLIF.

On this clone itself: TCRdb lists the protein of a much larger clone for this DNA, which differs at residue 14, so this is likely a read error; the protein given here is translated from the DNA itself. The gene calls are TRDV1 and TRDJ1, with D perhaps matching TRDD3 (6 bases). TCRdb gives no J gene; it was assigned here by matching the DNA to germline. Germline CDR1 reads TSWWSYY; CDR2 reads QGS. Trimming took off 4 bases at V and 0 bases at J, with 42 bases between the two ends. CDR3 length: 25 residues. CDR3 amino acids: CALGAGPTYFSWGVRLRSYTDKLIF. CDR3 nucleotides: TGTGCTCTTGGGGCCGGCCCTACTTACTTCTCATGGGGGGTACGCCTGAGATCGTACACCGATAAACTCATCTTT.

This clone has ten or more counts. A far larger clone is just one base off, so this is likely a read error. CDR3 region: CACDTGKGKFIF. CDR3 nucleotides: TGTGCCTGTGACACTGGGAAGGGTAAATTCATCTTT. The J gene was not called, though the V gene is TRDV2; the DNA was not used to check the table's D call, TRDD3. CDR1 and CDR2 from the germline V gene are GEAIGNYY and EKD. This CDR3 comprises 12 residues.

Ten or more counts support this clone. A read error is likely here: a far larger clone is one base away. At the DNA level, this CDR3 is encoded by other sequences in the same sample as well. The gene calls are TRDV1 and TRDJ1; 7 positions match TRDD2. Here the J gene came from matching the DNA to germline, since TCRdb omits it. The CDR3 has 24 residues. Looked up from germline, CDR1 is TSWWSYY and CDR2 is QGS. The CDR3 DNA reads TGCGCTCTTGGGGAACGGTACTTCCTAAGGACAATACCGTGGGAATTTCGGTACACCGATAAACTCATCTTT. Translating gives CALGERYFLRTIPWEFRYTDKLIF.

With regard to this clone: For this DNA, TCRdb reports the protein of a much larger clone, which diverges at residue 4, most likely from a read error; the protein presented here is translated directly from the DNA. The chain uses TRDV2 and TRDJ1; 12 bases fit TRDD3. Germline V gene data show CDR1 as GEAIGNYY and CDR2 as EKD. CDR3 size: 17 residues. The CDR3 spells CACGPRPWGIRKDRLIF. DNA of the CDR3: TGTGCCTGTGGCCCCCGGCCCTGGGGGATACGCAAGGATAGACTCATCTTT.

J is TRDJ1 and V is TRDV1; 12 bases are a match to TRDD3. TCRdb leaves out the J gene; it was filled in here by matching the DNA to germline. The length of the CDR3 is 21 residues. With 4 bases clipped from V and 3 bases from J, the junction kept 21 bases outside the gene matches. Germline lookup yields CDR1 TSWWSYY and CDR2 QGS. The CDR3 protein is CALGGVPNFLSGGYASDKLIF. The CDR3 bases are TGTGCTCTTGGGGGGGTTCCGAATTTCCTATCTGGGGGATACGCGTCCGATAAACTCATCTTT.

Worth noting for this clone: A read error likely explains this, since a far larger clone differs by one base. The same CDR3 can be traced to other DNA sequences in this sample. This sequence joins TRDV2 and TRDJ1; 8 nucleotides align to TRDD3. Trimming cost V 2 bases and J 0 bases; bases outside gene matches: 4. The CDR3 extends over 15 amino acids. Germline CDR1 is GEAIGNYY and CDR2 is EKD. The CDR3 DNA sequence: TGTGCCTGTGACATCTTGGGGGATTACACCGATAAACTCATCTTT. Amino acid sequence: CACDILGDYTDKLIF.

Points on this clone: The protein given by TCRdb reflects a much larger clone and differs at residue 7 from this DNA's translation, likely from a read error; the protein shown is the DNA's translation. Here the CDR3 DNA reads TGTGCTCTTGGGGAGGGGGTACGGGGGACCGATAAACTCATCTTT. Its protein product is CALGEGVRGTDKLIF. The chain links TRDV1 to TRDJ1, with D possibly TRDD3 on 5 matching bases. TCRdb lists no J gene, so it was determined here by aligning the DNA to germline. Germline loops: CDR1 TSWWSYY, CDR2 QGS. This CDR3 comprises 15 residues. V was cut by 3 bases and J by 2 bases, with 13 bases left in between.

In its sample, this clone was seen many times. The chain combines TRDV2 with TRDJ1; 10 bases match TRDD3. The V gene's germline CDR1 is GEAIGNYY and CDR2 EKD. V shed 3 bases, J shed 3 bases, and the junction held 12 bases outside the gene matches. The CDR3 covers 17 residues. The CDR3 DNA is TGTGCCTGTGACCCTCTGGGGGATAGGGTGTTAGCCGATAAACTCATCTTT. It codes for CACDPLGDRVLADKLIF.

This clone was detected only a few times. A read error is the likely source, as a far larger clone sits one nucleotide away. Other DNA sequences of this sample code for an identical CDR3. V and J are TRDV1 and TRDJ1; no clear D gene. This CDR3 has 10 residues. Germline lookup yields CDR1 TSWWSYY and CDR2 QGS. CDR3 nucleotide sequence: TGTGCTCTTGAGTCCGATAAACTCATCTTC. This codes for CALESDKLIF.

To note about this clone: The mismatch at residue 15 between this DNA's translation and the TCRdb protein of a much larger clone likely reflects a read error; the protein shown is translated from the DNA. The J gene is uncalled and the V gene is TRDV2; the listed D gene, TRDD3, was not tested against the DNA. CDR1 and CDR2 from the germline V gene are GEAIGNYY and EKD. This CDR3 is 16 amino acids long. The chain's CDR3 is CACDTSWGNSTDKLTF. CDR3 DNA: TGTGCCTGTGACACCTCCTGGGGGAACTCCACCGATAAACTCACCTTT.

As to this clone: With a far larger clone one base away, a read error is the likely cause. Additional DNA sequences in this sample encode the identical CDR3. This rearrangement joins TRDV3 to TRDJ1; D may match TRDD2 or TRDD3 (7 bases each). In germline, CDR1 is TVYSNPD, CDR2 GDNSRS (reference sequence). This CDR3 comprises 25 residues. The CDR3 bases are TGCGCCTTTAGATTTTTCCTACGAAGGGCTGGGGGTTTAACGCCGCCAGGATGGTACACCGATAAACTCATCTTT. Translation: CAFRFFLRRAGGLTPPGWYTDKLIF.

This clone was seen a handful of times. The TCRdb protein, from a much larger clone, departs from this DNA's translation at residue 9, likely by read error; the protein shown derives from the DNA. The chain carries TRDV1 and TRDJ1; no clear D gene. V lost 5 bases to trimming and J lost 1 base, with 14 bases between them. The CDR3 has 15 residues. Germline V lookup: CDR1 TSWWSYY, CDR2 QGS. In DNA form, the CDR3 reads TGTGCTCTTGGGCCCCCTCCAACGAGCACCGATAAACTCATCTTT. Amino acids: CALGPPPTSTDKLIF.

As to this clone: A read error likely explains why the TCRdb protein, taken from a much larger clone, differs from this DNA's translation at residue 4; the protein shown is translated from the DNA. The CDR3 is CALEELKSDWGLFYTDKLIF. Written as DNA, the CDR3 is TGTGCTCTTGAGGAACTAAAGTCGGACTGGGGCCTTTTTTACACCGATAAACTCATCTTT. V gene TRDV1 combines with J gene TRDJ1; 7 bases map to TRDD3. This CDR3 spans 20 amino acids. The germline CDR1 and CDR2 sequences are TSWWSYY and QGS.

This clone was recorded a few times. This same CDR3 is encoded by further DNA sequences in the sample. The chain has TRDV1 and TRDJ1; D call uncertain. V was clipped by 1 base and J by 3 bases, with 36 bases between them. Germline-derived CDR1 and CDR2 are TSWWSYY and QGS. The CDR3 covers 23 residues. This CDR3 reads CALGEPLILRPLPYYRRPDKLIF. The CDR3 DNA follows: TGTGCTCTTGGGGAACCTTTGATTCTCCGTCCGTTGCCATACTATCGTCGTCCCGATAAACTCATCTTT.

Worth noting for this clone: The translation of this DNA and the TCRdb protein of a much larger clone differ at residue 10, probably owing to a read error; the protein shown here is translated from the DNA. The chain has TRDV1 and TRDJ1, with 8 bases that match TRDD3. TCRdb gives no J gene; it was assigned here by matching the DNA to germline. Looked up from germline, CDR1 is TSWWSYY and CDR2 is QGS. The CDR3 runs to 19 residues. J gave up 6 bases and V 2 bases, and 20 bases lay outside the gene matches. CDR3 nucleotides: TGTGCTCTTGGGGAATCTCCGTCCTTTGAACTGGGGGCACCGTATAAACTCATCTTT. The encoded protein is CALGESPSFELGAPYKLIF.

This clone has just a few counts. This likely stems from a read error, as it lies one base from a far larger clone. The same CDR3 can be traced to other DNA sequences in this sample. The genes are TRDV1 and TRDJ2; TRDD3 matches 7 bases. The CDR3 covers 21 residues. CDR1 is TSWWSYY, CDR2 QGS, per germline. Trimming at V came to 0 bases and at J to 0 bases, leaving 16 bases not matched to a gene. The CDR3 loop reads CALGELSLRGWGSALTAQLFF. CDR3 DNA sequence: TGTGCTCTTGGGGAACTGTCCCTACGGGGTTGGGGGAGTGCTTTGACAGCACAACTCTTCTTT.

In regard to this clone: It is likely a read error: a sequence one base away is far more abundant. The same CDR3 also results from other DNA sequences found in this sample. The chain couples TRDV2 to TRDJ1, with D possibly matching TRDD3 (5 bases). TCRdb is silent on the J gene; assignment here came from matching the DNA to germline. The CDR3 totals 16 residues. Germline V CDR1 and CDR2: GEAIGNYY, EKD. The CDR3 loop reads CACDTVGSRSTDKLIF. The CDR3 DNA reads TGCGCCTGTGACACCGTGGGGTCTCGAAGCACCGATAAACTCATCTTT.